This TCR beta chain was recorded in a study of early T cells in non-severe SARS-CoV-2 infection. Study overall: Unsorted whole-blood RNA was sequenced in bulk, leaving chains unpaired. Study observations and caveats: VDJdb-based annotation leaned toward anti-spike CD8 responses and missed private and CD4 specificities.

The sample holds many counts of this clonotype. Its specificity is not known. Individual cDNA molecules were tagged with unique molecular identifiers. Via MiXCR, TCRdb re-called the 5' RACE reads, giving one row per CDR3 protein. The table shows 60,000 to 70,000 distinct CDR3 sequences, with just under 5% occurring only once. The CDR3 totals 13 residues. The germline gives CDR1 LNHDA, CDR2 SQIVND (reference sequence). The V gene end was trimmed by 6 bases and the J gene end by 8 bases; junction bases not matched to a gene: 4. Sequencing was carried out using whole blood. The TCR sequence derives from an adult who was a healthcare worker with PCR-confirmed SARS-CoV-2 infection or an uninfected control (not recorded which). This chain uses TRBV19 with TRBJ2-1; TRBD1 matches 10 bases. This CDR3 is CASSRTGGHEQFF. CDR3 DNA sequence: TGTGCCAGTAGCCGGACAGGGGGACATGAGCAGTTCTTC.